Reported below is one TCR beta chain. The data belong to a study of control samples from healthy donors and cancer patients. V dropped 7 bases and J dropped 2 bases, with 18 bases sitting between them. This CDR3 is 15 amino acids long. Germline assignment: CDR1 LNHDA and CDR2 SQIVND (reference sequence). The repertoire was sequenced with immunoSEQ multiplex PCR; TCRdb's copy has only in-frame clones and lacks some. The sample lists roughly 140,000 clones, over 90% seen once, with under 2.5% in the top ten. The sequenced sample was blood. This clonotype was sampled from a man in his fifties in good health. The rearrangement uses TRBV19 and TRBJ2-7; D perhaps matches TRBD2 (6 bases). The CDR3 sequence: CASKGIDGGTYEQYF. For the CDR3, the DNA is TGTGCCAGTAAGGGGATCGACGGGGGAACCTACGAGCAGTACTTC.